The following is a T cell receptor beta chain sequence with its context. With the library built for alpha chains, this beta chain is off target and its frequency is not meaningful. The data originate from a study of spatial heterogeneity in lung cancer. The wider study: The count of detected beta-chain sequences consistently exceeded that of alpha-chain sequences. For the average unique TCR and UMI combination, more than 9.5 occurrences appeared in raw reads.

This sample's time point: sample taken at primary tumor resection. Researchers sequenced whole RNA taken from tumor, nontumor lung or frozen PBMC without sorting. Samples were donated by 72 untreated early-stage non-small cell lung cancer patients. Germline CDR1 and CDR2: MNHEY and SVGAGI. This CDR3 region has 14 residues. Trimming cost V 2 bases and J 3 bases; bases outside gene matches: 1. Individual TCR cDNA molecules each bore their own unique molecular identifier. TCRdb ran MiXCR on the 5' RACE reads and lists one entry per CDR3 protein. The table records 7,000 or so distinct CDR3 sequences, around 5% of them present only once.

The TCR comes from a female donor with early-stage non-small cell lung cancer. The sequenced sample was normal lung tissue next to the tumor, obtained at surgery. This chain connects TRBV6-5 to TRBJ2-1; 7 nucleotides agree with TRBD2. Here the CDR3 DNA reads TGTGCCAGCAGTTACGAGCGGGGCTACAATGAGCAGTTCTTC. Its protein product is CASSYERGYNEQFF.